These 13 T cell receptor beta chains were sequenced from one sample in a study of T-cell reconstitution after alpha-beta-depleted transplantation in children (dated by TCRdb to about 2016). The method was PCR. Sequencing was performed on an Illumina HiSeq 2500. TCR library preparation used molecular barcoding, with unique molecular identifiers applied to normalize quantification of the TCRbeta repertoire. TCRdb passed the public sequencing reads through fastp at Q25 and MiXCR, retaining productive beta sequences. Rows with a matching CDR3 protein are joined into one entry that keeps the most common DNA and genes. Present in this sample are 450,000 to 600,000 distinct CDR3 sequences, 18% of which were seen just once. The top ten clonotypes cover over 3% of the sample. The sequences come from PBMCs from the stem cell graft donor, collected from the stem cell graft. The origin of the receptors is a human donor who donated a stem cell graft to a child with acute lymphoblastic leukemia.

The V gene is TRBV20-1, the J gene TRBJ2-7; 7 bases match TRBD1. The V gene end was trimmed by 5 bases and the J gene end by 0 bases; junction bases not matched to a gene: 10. The CDR3 length is 15 residues. CDR1 is DFQATT and CDR2 is SNEGSKA in the germline V gene (reference sequence). CDR3 in amino acids: CSADTTSGGSYEQYF. The CDR3 coding sequence is TGCAGTGCTGATACAACCTCAGGGGGCTCCTACGAGCAGTACTTC.

In nucleotides, the CDR3 is TGCGCCAGCAGCTACGCCGGGACAGGGGGCCAAACCGGGGCCAACGTCCTGACTTTC. As protein: CASSYAGTGGQTGANVLTF. The V and J genes are TRBV5-1 and TRBJ2-6; TRBD1 matches 12 bases. Trimming cost V 3 bases and J 4 bases; bases outside gene matches: 11. This CDR3 is 19 amino acids long. The germline V gene has CDR1 SGHRS and CDR2 YFSETQ.

A few counts support this clonotype. The genes are TRBV7-9 and TRBJ2-2; D gene uncertain. Looked up from germline, CDR1 is SEHNR and CDR2 is FQNEAQ (reference sequence). The CDR3 extends over 12 amino acids. V dropped 10 bases and J dropped 1 base, with 7 bases sitting between them. CDR3 bases: TGTGCCATCGAGCGGAACACCGGGGAGCTGTTTTTT. It is translated as CAIERNTGELFF. Full variable domain (rest looked up from reference TRBV7-9 and TRBJ2-2): DTGVSQNPRHKITKRGQNVTFRCDPISEHNRLYWYRQTLGQGPEFLTYFQNEAQLEKSRLLSDRFSAERPKGSFSTLEIQRTEQGDSAMYLCAIERNTGELFFGEGSRLTVL.

The table lists this clonotype with a few counts. The chain recombines TRBV29-1 with TRBJ2-1; TRBD2 is a possible D gene (5 bases). This CDR3 has 12 residues. With 3 bases removed from V and 5 bases from J, the gap between germline ends came to 8 bases. Germline V gene lookup returns CDR1 SQVTM and CDR2 ANQGSEA. CDR3 in amino acids: CSVESGDNEQFF. DNA of the CDR3: TGCAGCGTTGAGTCCGGGGACAATGAGCAGTTCTTC.

This clonotype has a count of ten or more. V and J are TRBV10-3 and TRBJ1-2; D ambiguous. V shed 8 bases and J shed 8 bases, with 24 bases lying between them. The CDR3 has 15 amino acids. From germline, CDR1 is ENHRY and CDR2 SYGVKD. As DNA, the CDR3 is TGTGCCATCTCGGAATCCGGGTCCCTGGTGGACGGCTACACCTTC. It specifies CAISESGSLVDGYTF.

The chain combines TRBV29-1 with TRBJ1-1, with D possibly TRBD1 on 6 matching bases. The V end lost 3 bases, the J end lost 1 base, and 6 bases lay between the germline ends. The CDR3 has 12 amino acids. Germline CDR1 SQVTM, CDR2 ANQGSEA. As DNA, the CDR3 is TGCAGCGTTGAGGACAGGAACACTGAAGCTTTCTTT. This translates into CSVEDRNTEAFF.

This clonotype has more than one count but fewer than ten. The J gene is TRBJ2-5, the V gene TRBV12-3 or TRBV12-4, with 7 nucleotides matching TRBD2. Trimming cost V 7 bases and J 5 bases; bases outside gene matches: 7. There are 13 residues in the CDR3. The CDR3 reads CASIRSGVETQYF. The CDR3 DNA reads as TGTGCCAGCATCAGGAGCGGGGTTGAGACCCAGTACTTC.

There are a few counts of this clonotype. J is TRBJ1-1 and V is TRBV4-1, with D hard to call. Trimming took 0 bases from V and 2 from J, leaving 13 bases between them. The CDR3 runs to 16 residues. Germline CDR1 MGHRA, CDR2 YSYEKL. This CDR3 reads CASSQEYGLRNTEAFF. The CDR3 DNA is TGCGCCAGCAGCCAAGAATATGGGCTGCGAAACACTGAAGCTTTCTTT.

This clonotype was counted a few times. CDR3 in amino acids: CASSPLNVDEAFF. DNA of the CDR3: TGTGCCAGCTCACCACTTAACGTGGATGAAGCTTTCTTT. The V call is TRBV18, the J call TRBJ1-1; D is ambiguous. This CDR3 contains 13 residues. Germline V CDR1 and CDR2: KGHSH, LQKENI. V lost 1 base, J lost 7 bases, and 10 bases lay in between.

Here the CDR3 DNA reads TGTGCCAGCAGCCGGGACGTTGGCGGGGAGCTGTTTTTT. As protein: CASSRDVGGELFF. The chain uses TRBV7-2 and TRBJ2-2; D is possibly TRBD1 or TRBD2 (5 bases each). The CDR3 contains 13 residues. Germline CDR1 and CDR2: SGHTA and FQGNSA. The V and J ends lost 5 bases and 7 bases respectively, with 11 bases between them.

V and J are TRBV2 and TRBJ2-1; D perhaps matches TRBD1 (5 bases). The CDR3 has 13 amino acids. Germline V CDR1 and CDR2: SNHLY, FYNNEI. The V end was cut by 6 bases, the J end by 6 bases, with 12 bases between. The CDR3 nucleotides are TGTGCCAGCAGCCCAGGGTTCGCCAATGAGCAGTTCTTC. This codes for CASSPGFANEQFF.

This chain joins TRBV12-3 or TRBV12-4 and TRBJ2-5; D not certain. The ends were cut back, 3 bases at V and 4 bases at J, with 18 bases in the middle. The CDR3 extends over 16 amino acids. CDR3 coding DNA: TGTGCCAGCAGTTTCACGGGCTGGACGAGAACAGAGACCCAGTACTTC. Its protein is CASSFTGWTRTETQYF.

The chain has TRBV25-1 and TRBJ2-5; D gene unclear. Deletions cut 3 bases from V and 2 bases from J, with 10 bases between. This CDR3 region has 14 residues. The germline gives CDR1 MGHDK, CDR2 SYGVNS. CDR3: CASSDADGQETQYF. In DNA, the CDR3 is TGTGCCAGCAGTGACGCGGACGGACAAGAGACCCAGTACTTC.